The rows below give T cell receptor beta chains drawn from one sample of a study of blood T cell repertoires in COVID-19. This table comes from immunoSEQ multiplex PCR, and its TCRdb copy is limited to in-frame clones, with some not included. Of 45,000 to 70,000 clones detected, around 84% appear once; the ten largest clones hold around 13%. Sequencing was performed on peripheral blood. All receptors derive from an elderly woman with acute or convalescent COVID-19. CDR3s include the opening cysteine and the closing phenylalanine or tryptophan. The D gene is left open where the match is weak. Size is stated for part of the rows, as once, few or many counts, or as a class when the clone is expanded.

D gene	clone size	V gene	J gene	CDR3 DNA	CDR3 protein
-	once	TRBV6-5	TRBJ1-6	TGTGCCAGCGGACGGGGTAGCTCCTATAATTCACCCCTCCACTTT	CASGRGSSYNSPLHF
TRBD1	-	TRBV5-1	TRBJ1-1	TGCGCCAGCAGCCCGATCGACAGGGGGCTGAACACTGAAGCTTTCTTT	CASSPIDRGLNTEAFF
TRBD1	-	TRBV5-1	TRBJ2-3	TGCGCCAGCAGCTTCAGGGGGACAGATACGCAGTATTTT	CASSFRGTDTQYF
-	few	TRBV4-1	TRBJ2-5	TGCGCCAGCAGCCTGGGGACAACTGAGACCCAGTACTTC	CASSLGTTETQYF
TRBD1	-	TRBV5-4	TRBJ1-2	TGTGCCAGCAGCTTGGCAGGGGGCTGGGGCTACACCTTC	CASSLAGGWGYTF
TRBD1	-	TRBV25-1	TRBJ1-6	TGTGCCAGCAGTGGCTACAGGGGGATTAATTCACCCCTCCACTTT	CASSGYRGINSPLHF
TRBD1	-	TRBV2	TRBJ1-3	TGTGCCAGCAGAGACCAGGGGGCGCCTGGAAACACCATATATTTT	CASRDQGAPGNTIYF
-	once	TRBV5-5	TRBJ1-1	TGTGCCAGCAGCTCCCTAGCGCGAACTGAAGCTTTCTTT	CASSSLARTEAFF
-	-	TRBV3-1/TRBV3-2	TRBJ1-1	TGTGCCAGCAGCCAAGGTGCAGGGCGGGGGACTGAAGCTTTCTTT	CASSQGAGRGTEAFF
-	-	TRBV5-4	TRBJ2-5	TGTGCCAGCAACCAAAGGGGGGAGACCCAGTACTTC	CASNQRGETQYF
TRBD1	-	TRBV25-1	TRBJ1-2	TGTGCCAGCAGCTCTACTGCCAGGGGGCAGGGCTATGGCTACACCTTC	CASSSTARGQGYGYTF
TRBD1	few	TRBV19	TRBJ1-1	TGTGCCAGTAGTATTACGGGACAGGAAACTGAAGCTTTCTTT	CASSITGQETEAFF
-	-	TRBV7-9	TRBJ1-1	TGTGCCAGCAGCCCCTGGACAGCCTTAGGCACTGAAGCTTTCTTT	CASSPWTALGTEAFF
-	-	TRBV6-6	TRBJ1-6	TGTGCCAGCAGACAGTACAATTCTAATTCACCCCTCCACTTT	CASRQYNSNSPLHF
-	few	TRBV3-1/TRBV3-2	TRBJ2-5	TGTGCCAGCAGCTCACCCGGGAATCAAGAGACCCAGTACTTC	CASSSPGNQETQYF
-	-	TRBV15	TRBJ2-2	TGTGCCACCAGCAGAGATATGGGAGCCGGGGAGCTGTTTTTT	CATSRDMGAGELFF
TRBD1	-	TRBV19	TRBJ1-2	TGTGCCAGTAGTATAGAGGGGAGACAGGGATTCTATGGCTACACCTTC	CASSIEGRQGFYGYTF
TRBD1	-	TRBV7-2	TRBJ1-6	TGTGCCAGCAGGAGACAGGGTGGTAATTCACCCCTCCACTTT	CASRRQGGNSPLHF
-	-	TRBV6-5	TRBJ2-7	TGTGCCAGCACCAAACAGGGTTTCTACGAGCAGTACTTC	CASTKQGFYEQYF
-	-	TRBV12-3/TRBV12-4	TRBJ1-1	TGTGCCAGCAGTTTCACAGGGAACACTGAAGCTTTCTTT	CASSFTGNTEAFF
TRBD1	-	TRBV7-2	TRBJ2-7	TGTGCCAGCAGCCCCGACGGGACAGGGAGGTACGAGCAGTACTTC	CASSPDGTGRYEQYF
TRBD1	-	TRBV5-1	TRBJ1-2	TGCGCCAGCAGCTTTTCGGGACAGGGGAACTATGGCTACACCTTC	CASSFSGQGNYGYTF
-	-	TRBV3-1/TRBV3-2	TRBJ1-6	TGTGCCAGCAGCCAAGATTTCGGGGGTCGATCACCCCTCCACTTT	CASSQDFGGRSPLHF
TRBD1	once	TRBV29-1	TRBJ1-2	TGCAGCGTTCGGACAGGGTATACCGGCTACACCTTC	CSVRTGYTGYTF
TRBD1	once	TRBV5-1	TRBJ2-1	TGCGCCAGCAGCTTGGGGCCGGGACAGGGAAGATACAATGAGCAGTTCTTC	CASSLGPGQGRYNEQFF
-	few	TRBV4-1	TRBJ2-1	TGCGCCAGCAGCCAAGAACAGTCCGATGAGCAGTTCTTC	CASSQEQSDEQFF
-	-	TRBV27	TRBJ1-4	TGTGCCAGCAGTTTATCACGGGTTAATGAAAAACTGTTTTTT	CASSLSRVNEKLFF
TRBD1	once	TRBV6-5	TRBJ1-2	TGTGCCATCCGGGACAGTCCTTATGGCTACACCTTC	CAIRDSPYGYTF
-	-	TRBV19	TRBJ1-4	TGTGCCAGTAGCTCCTACAACGCAGGGGAAAATGAAAAACTGTTTTTT	CASSSYNAGENEKLFF
TRBD1	-	TRBV6-5	TRBJ1-2	TGTGCCAGCAGTTACGGGACAGGAAGCCGACACACCTTC	CASSYGTGSRHTF
TRBD1	-	TRBV12-5	TRBJ1-5	TGTGCTAGTGGTTCCGGACAGGGCGATCAGCCCCAGCATTTT	CASGSGQGDQPQHF
TRBD1	-	TRBV6-5	TRBJ1-2	TGTGCCAGCACCTACTCGAGGGGGCCCTATGGCTACACCTTC	CASTYSRGPYGYTF
-	-	TRBV2	TRBJ1-6	TGTGCCAGCAGTCAGGGCGTCGTTTCACCCCTCCACTTT	CASSQGVVSPLHF
-	-	TRBV5-1	TRBJ1-1	TGCGCCAGCAGATGGGCAGGTGCCATGAACACTGAAGCTTTCTTT	CASRWAGAMNTEAFF
TRBD1	-	TRBV19	TRBJ1-2	TGTGCCAGTAGCAGGACAGGGGGCTATGGCTACACCTTC	CASSRTGGYGYTF
TRBD2	-	TRBV3-1/TRBV3-2	TRBJ2-7	TGTGCCAGCAGCCGTAACTCCCGCCTACTAGCGGGGGAATACGAGCAGTACTTC	CASSRNSRLLAGEYEQYF
-	-	TRBV3-1/TRBV3-2	TRBJ1-4	TGTGCCAGCAGCCAAGGCTTCGGGGTATCGGATGAAAAACTGTTTTTT	CASSQGFGVSDEKLFF
TRBD1	once	TRBV30	TRBJ1-2	TGTGCCTGGAGTCCCGGGACAGGCCTATCTAGGGGCTACACCTTC	CAWSPGTGLSRGYTF
TRBD1	-	TRBV5-1	TRBJ1-3	TGCGCCAGCAGGCGGGACAGCTTCTCTGGAAACACCATATATTTT	CASRRDSFSGNTIYF
TRBD1	once	TRBV7-8	TRBJ1-2	TGTGCCAGCAGCGCCCGGTCAGGGGGCGACTATGGCTACACCTTC	CASSARSGGDYGYTF
-	-	TRBV5-1	TRBJ1-1	TGCGCCAGCAGTCTGGGGGGGTCTAAAGCTTTCTTT	CASSLGGSKAFF
TRBD1	-	TRBV5-8	TRBJ2-5	TGTGCCAGCAGCTTGTTATTTAGGACAGGGTCACAAGAGACCCAGTACTTC	CASSLLFRTGSQETQYF
TRBD2	-	TRBV4-1	TRBJ2-1	TGCGCCAGCAGCCAAGATCTAGCGGGGGACTACAATGAGCAGTTCTTC	CASSQDLAGDYNEQFF
-	-	TRBV7-3	TRBJ2-5	TGTGCCAGCAGCCGGTCGGAGGAAGAGACCCAGTACTTC	CASSRSEEETQYF
TRBD2	-	TRBV6-4	TRBJ2-2	TGTGCCAGCAGATTTGGGACAGAGACTAGCGGGTACGGTAGTACCGGGGAGCTGTTTTTT	CASRFGTETSGYGSTGELFF
-	-	TRBV29-1	TRBJ2-6	TGCAGCGTTGCCGGGGAGACTGGGGCCAACGTCCTGACTTTC	CSVAGETGANVLTF
TRBD2	-	TRBV4-2	TRBJ2-7	TGTGCCAGCAGCCAAGATTTGCGGGGGGGCCCCGAGCAGTACTTC	CASSQDLRGGPEQYF
-	-	TRBV6-5	TRBJ1-4	TGTGCCAGCAGCAGGGTGGGGGAAAAACTGTTTTTT	CASSRVGEKLFF
-	-	TRBV7-8	TRBJ1-5	TGTGCCAGCAGCTTGGCGAGGCTCAATCAGCCCCAGCATTTT	CASSLARLNQPQHF
TRBD2	-	TRBV5-4	TRBJ2-2	TGTGCCAGCAGCCCGGGACTAGCGGGGGGGCCCGGGGCCGGGGAGCTGTTTTTT	CASSPGLAGGPGAGELFF